These 30 T cell receptor beta chains were all obtained from the same sample, sequenced in a study of cytotoxic CD8 clonotypes in ibrutinib-treated CLL. Method: immunoSEQ multiplex PCR; TCRdb's copy keeps in-frame clones and lacks some. The data contain 60,000 to 75,000 clones, about nine tenths of them singletons. The sequences come from PBMCs, collected after 12 months of ibrutinib treatment. These receptors were collected from a human donor with chronic lymphocytic leukemia.

This chain links TRBV30 with TRBJ2-5; 11 nucleotides match TRBD1. CDR3 size: 13 residues. Trimming took 2 bases from V and 6 from J; bases not matched to a gene: 2. Germline values: CDR1 GTSNPN, CDR2 SVGIG (reference sequence). The CDR3 sequence is CAWSLDRGQTQYF. The DNA of the CDR3 is TGTGCCTGGAGTCTGGACAGGGGGCAGACCCAGTACTTC. Drawing the rest from reference TRBV30 and TRBJ2-5, the complete variable domain is SQTIHQWPATLVQPVGSPLSLECTVEGTSNPNLYWYRQAAGRGLQLLFYSVGIGQISSEVPQNLSASRPQDRQFILSSKKLLLSDSGFYLCAWSLDRGQTQYFGPGTRLLVL.

The rearrangement uses TRBV27 and TRBJ1-3, with D unclear. The V gene lost 6 bases and the J gene lost 3 bases, with 3 bases spanning the gap. This CDR3 is built from 11 residues. Looked up from germline, CDR1 is MNHEY and CDR2 is SMNVEV (reference sequence). The chain's CDR3 is CASRGGNTIYF. The CDR3 DNA follows: TGTGCCAGCAGGGGTGGAAACACCATATATTTT.

The V and J genes are TRBV29-1 and TRBJ1-2, with no clear D. The CDR3 contains 12 residues. Germline lookup yields CDR1 SQVTM and CDR2 ANQGSEA. V dropped 7 bases and J dropped 6 bases, with 15 bases sitting between them. Here the CDR3 DNA reads TGCAGCGCCGACAACCGGTACGATGGCTACACCTTC. Translation: CSADNRYDGYTF.

The chain joins TRBV30 to TRBJ1-1, with TRBD1 matching over 11 bases. The CDR3 spans 17 residues. V gave up 2 bases and J gave up 4 bases; unmatched junction bases: 12. Germline CDR1 GTSNPN, CDR2 SVGIG (reference sequence). The CDR3 is CAWSLPGTGGGGTEAFF. CDR3 coding DNA: TGTGCCTGGAGTCTACCCGGGACAGGGGGTGGGGGCACTGAAGCTTTCTTT.

The chain employs TRBV30 and TRBJ1-2; D gene unclear. Germline-derived CDR1 and CDR2 are GTSNPN and SVGIG (reference sequence). Trimming left V 4 bases short and J 3 bases short, with 15 bases between. The CDR3 totals 14 residues. The CDR3 region has the DNA TGTGCCTGGACAGATCGAAATATTGACTATGGCTACACCTTC. It is translated as CAWTDRNIDYGYTF.

This rearrangement joins TRBV9 to TRBJ1-5; 11 nucleotides line up with TRBD1. CDR1 and CDR2 (germline): SGDLS, YYNGEE. V shed 3 bases, J shed 1 base, and the junction held 6 bases outside the gene matches. The CDR3 runs 17 residues. CDR3 region: CASSAGTGGGSNQPQHF. CDR3 DNA sequence: TGTGCCAGCAGCGCTGGGACAGGGGGAGGGAGCAATCAGCCCCAGCATTTT.

This clone was observed once. The CDR3 DNA follows: TGTGCCAGCAGCTCGGAACCGGGACGCTCAACCTCGGGGGCTTTCTTT. It encodes CASSSEPGRSTSGAFF. The chain links TRBV5-5 to TRBJ1-1; D might be TRBD1 (5 bases). The CDR3 covers 16 residues. Germline CDR1 is SGHKS and CDR2 is YYEKEE (reference sequence). Trimming removed 3 bases at V and 11 bases at J, with 26 bases between.

The V and J genes are TRBV2 and TRBJ2-2; 11 bases match TRBD1. The CDR3 spans 16 residues. Germline V gene lookup returns CDR1 SNHLY and CDR2 FYNNEI. The junction had 6 bases not matched to a gene; V was cut back by 4 bases and J by 5 bases. In DNA form, the CDR3 reads TGTGCCAGCAGTGGGCCCGGGACAGGGGGTACCGGGGAGCTGTTTTTT. Amino acids: CASSGPGTGGTGELFF. Combining the CDR3 with reference TRBV2 and TRBJ2-2 gives the whole variable domain EPEVTQTPSHQVTQMGQEVILRCVPISNHLYFYWYRQILGQKVEFLVSFYNNEISEKSEIFDDQFSVERPDGSNFTLKIRSTKLEDSAMYFCASSGPGTGGTGELFFGEGSRLTVL.

This chain uses TRBV5-4 with TRBJ1-2; 7 nucleotides align to TRBD1. The CDR3 consists of 12 residues. The germline V gene encodes CDR1 SGHNT and CDR2 YYREEE (reference sequence). V shed 3 bases, J shed 6 bases, and the junction held 2 bases outside the gene matches. The CDR3 DNA reads as TGTGCCAGCAGCTACCAGGGGGATGGCTACACCTTC. Amino acid sequence: CASSYQGDGYTF.

V is TRBV19 and J is TRBJ1-5, with D perhaps TRBD1 (6 bases). The V and J ends lost 0 bases and 7 bases respectively, with 13 bases between them. This CDR3 has 15 amino acids. Germline V lookup: CDR1 LNHDA, CDR2 SQIVND (reference sequence). The DNA of the CDR3 is TGTGCCAGTAGTATAGACGGGGGGCCGGGGCAGCCCCAGCATTTT. As protein: CASSIDGGPGQPQHF. Full variable domain (remainder filled in from reference TRBV19 and TRBJ1-5): DGGITQSPKYLFRKEGQNVTLSCEQNLNHDAMYWYRQDPGQGLRLIYYSQIVNDFQKGDIAEGYSVSREKKESFPLTVTSAQKNPTAFYLCASSIDGGPGQPQHFGDGTRLSIL.

The V gene is TRBV28, the J gene TRBJ2-1; maybe TRBD2 (5 bases). Germline V gene lookup returns CDR1 MDHEN and CDR2 SYDVKM. V gave up 5 bases and J gave up 5 bases, with 13 bases separating them. The CDR3 has 14 amino acids. The CDR3 loop is CASSRTFENNEQFF. DNA of the CDR3: TGTGCCAGCAGTCGGACTTTTGAAAACAATGAGCAGTTCTTC.

The V gene is TRBV18, the J gene TRBJ1-4; weak D call: TRBD1 (6 bases). With 1 base removed from V and 2 bases from J, the gap between germline ends came to 17 bases. Germline values: CDR1 KGHSH, CDR2 LQKENI. CDR3 size: 18 residues. In DNA form, the CDR3 reads TGTGCCAGCTCACCACTGTCCGGGACAAGCCGTACTAATGAAAAACTGTTTTTT. It encodes CASSPLSGTSRTNEKLFF. The variable domain in full, with the rest retrieved from reference TRBV18 and TRBJ1-4, is NAGVMQNPRHLVRRRGQEARLRCSPMKGHSHVYWYRQLPEEGLKFMVYLQKENIIDESGMPKERFSAEFPKEGPSILRIQQVVRGDSAAYFCASSPLSGTSRTNEKLFFGSGTQLSVL.

The chain joins TRBV12-5 to TRBJ2-1; tentative D call: TRBD2 (6 bases). V was pared by 3 bases and J by 3 bases, with 12 bases between. Germline values: CDR1 LGHNT, CDR2 FRNRAP. The length of the CDR3 is 15 residues. As DNA, the CDR3 is TGTGCTAGTGGTTTCGGGCGGGAAGGCTACAATGAGCAGTTCTTC. It specifies CASGFGREGYNEQFF.

The V and J genes are TRBV7-3 and TRBJ2-7, with unresolved D. The CDR3 extends over 15 amino acids. In germline, CDR1 is SGHTA, CDR2 FQGTGA. V lost 6 bases and J 6 bases, leaving 21 bases between the germline ends. CDR3: CASSQYTKPGVEQYF. The DNA of the CDR3 is TGTGCCAGCAGTCAGTACACTAAACCTGGAGTCGAGCAGTACTTC.

V is TRBV7-8 and J is TRBJ2-1, with 14 bases matching TRBD2. Per germline, CDR1 SGHVS and CDR2 FQNEAQ. With 1 base clipped from V and 5 bases from J, the junction kept 10 bases outside the gene matches. The length of the CDR3 is 19 residues. The CDR3 is CASSLGRTSGRTTHNEQFF. In DNA form, the CDR3 reads TGTGCCAGCAGCTTAGGTCGGACTAGCGGGAGGACAACTCACAATGAGCAGTTCTTC. Full variable domain (missing parts from reference TRBV7-8 and TRBJ2-1): GAGVSQSPRYKVAKRGQDVALRCDPISGHVSLFWYQQALGQGPEFLTYFQNEAQLDKSGLPSDRFFAERPEGSVSTLKIQRTQQEDSAVYLCASSLGRTSGRTTHNEQFFGPGTRLTVL.

This clone appeared a single time. J is TRBJ2-1 and V is TRBV6-6; 8 bases line up with TRBD2. Germline loops: CDR1 MNHNY, CDR2 SVGAGI (reference sequence). With V trimmed by 2 bases and J by 7 bases, 7 bases remained unmatched. This CDR3 spans 15 amino acids. CDR3 sequence: CASSYGSGTRNEQFF. In nucleotides, the CDR3 is TGTGCCAGCAGTTACGGTAGCGGGACCAGAAATGAGCAGTTCTTC.

CDR3 in amino acids: CASSQVYEENTIYF. CDR3 DNA: TGCGCCAGCAGCCAAGTATATGAGGAAAACACCATATATTTT. V gene TRBV4-1 combines with J gene TRBJ1-3; D ambiguous. The V gene lost 1 base and the J gene lost 6 bases, with 10 bases spanning the gap. The V gene's germline CDR1 is MGHRA and CDR2 YSYEKL. The CDR3 is 14 amino acids.

The rearrangement joins TRBV2 to TRBJ1-5; tentative D call: TRBD1 (5 bases). V dropped 3 bases and J dropped 0 bases, with 9 bases sitting between them. From germline, CDR1 is SNHLY and CDR2 FYNNEI. The CDR3 runs 15 residues. The CDR3 sequence is CASSEWGDSNQPQHF. Here the CDR3 DNA reads TGTGCCAGCAGTGAGTGGGGGGATAGCAATCAGCCCCAGCATTTT.

This sequence joins TRBV27 and TRBJ1-5; maybe TRBD1 (6 bases). V was pared by 5 bases and J by 3 bases, with 11 bases between. Germline assignment: CDR1 MNHEY and CDR2 SMNVEV (reference sequence). The CDR3 has 14 amino acids. CDR3 residues: CASSRTGPNQPQHF. The CDR3 DNA reads as TGTGCCAGCAGTCGTACAGGGCCCAATCAGCCCCAGCATTTT.

The rearrangement uses TRBV12-5 and TRBJ1-5, with 10 nucleotides matching TRBD1. CDR1 is LGHNT, CDR2 FRNRAP, per germline. With V trimmed by 1 base and J by 1 base, 4 bases remained unmatched. The CDR3 runs 17 residues. The CDR3 DNA reads as TGTGCTAGTGGTTTGGCGACAGGGGGCGTCAGCAATCAGCCCCAGCATTTT. Its translation is CASGLATGGVSNQPQHF.

The chain uses TRBV21-1 and TRBJ1-1; the DNA was not used to check the table's D call, TRBD1. TRBV21-1 is shown as a pseudogene. The CDR3 is 18 residues long. The CDR3 DNA is TGTGCCAGCAGCAAAGAAATAGGAGAACAGGGGCTTACGACTGAAGCTTTCTTT. This encodes CASSKEIGEQGLTTEAFF.

The chain combines TRBV11-2 with TRBJ2-1, with 9 bases fitting TRBD1. CDR1 and CDR2 from the germline V gene are SGHAT and FQNNGV. With V trimmed by 5 bases and J by 7 bases, 6 bases remained unmatched. The CDR3 loop spans 14 amino acids. CDR3 coding DNA: TGTGCCAGCAGCCCCGACAGGGGGGGAAATGAGCAGTTCTTC. Translated, it gives CASSPDRGGNEQFF.

This chain links TRBV2 with TRBJ1-5; TRBD1 aligns across 7 bases. Germline V gene data show CDR1 as SNHLY and CDR2 as FYNNEI. V shed 6 bases and J 0 bases; nucleotides not matched to a gene: 11. This CDR3 is built from 17 residues. In DNA form, the CDR3 reads TGTGCCAGCAGCCGCCGGGACAGTCGGTATAGCAATCAGCCCCAGCATTTT. Translating gives CASSRRDSRYSNQPQHF.

The CDR3 sequence is CASTPLGGSPPEKLFF. CDR3 sequence (DNA): TGTGCCAGCACCCCCTTGGGAGGGTCGCCCCCTGAAAAACTGTTTTTT. The chain is built from TRBV9 and TRBJ1-4; no reliable D call. There are 16 residues in the CDR3. The germline CDR1 and CDR2 sequences are SGDLS and YYNGEE. The germline V and J ends were trimmed by 6 bases and 7 bases, with 22 bases remaining between them.

V gene TRBV29-1 combines with J gene TRBJ2-3; 10 positions match TRBD1. This CDR3 comprises 14 residues. Germline V gene lookup returns CDR1 SQVTM and CDR2 ANQGSEA. V was clipped by 6 bases and J by 2 bases; unmatched bases: 5. The CDR3 loop reads CSVRDRGFTDTQYF. The CDR3 coding sequence is TGCAGCGTCCGGGACAGGGGCTTCACAGATACGCAGTATTTT.

V usage is TRBV11-1 and J usage is TRBJ2-7, with D maybe TRBD2 (6 bases). Germline loops: CDR1 SGHAT, CDR2 FQDESV (reference sequence). The ends were cut back, 5 bases at V and 2 bases at J, with 19 bases in the middle. The CDR3 is 16 residues long. The CDR3 is CASSPAGFGRAYEQYF. The CDR3 DNA sequence: TGTGCCAGCAGCCCCGCGGGGTTTGGGCGGGCCTACGAGCAGTACTTC.

The rearrangement uses TRBV11-2 and TRBJ1-1; TRBD1 aligns across 9 bases. Trimming removed 6 bases from V and 7 bases from J; junction bases left unmatched: 15. Per germline, CDR1 SGHAT and CDR2 FQNNGV. The length of the CDR3 is 16 residues. The chain's CDR3 is CASREGQGQGGGEAFF. For the CDR3, the DNA is TGTGCCAGCAGGGAGGGGCAGGGACAGGGAGGAGGTGAAGCTTTCTTT. Together with reference TRBV11-2 and TRBJ1-1, the CDR3 gives the full variable domain: EAGVAQSPRYKIIEKRQSVAFWCNPISGHATLYWYQQILGQGPKLLIQFQNNGVVDDSQLPKDRFSAERLKGVDSTLKIQPAKLEDSAVYLCASREGQGQGGGEAFFGQGTRLTVV.

V gene TRBV30 combines with J gene TRBJ2-7; no definite D call. V was trimmed by 3 bases and J by 0 bases, leaving 9 bases between them. The CDR3 is 13 amino acids. CDR1 and CDR2 from the germline V gene are GTSNPN and SVGIG (reference sequence). Here the CDR3 reads CAWRSPDSYEQYF. The CDR3 nucleotides are TGTGCCTGGAGGTCCCCTGACTCCTACGAGCAGTACTTC. The full variable domain, rest sourced from reference TRBV30 and TRBJ2-7, is SQTIHQWPATLVQPVGSPLSLECTVEGTSNPNLYWYRQAAGRGLQLLFYSVGIGQISSEVPQNLSASRPQDRQFILSSKKLLLSDSGFYLCAWRSPDSYEQYFGPGTRLTVT.

The chain has TRBV30 and TRBJ2-3, with D perhaps being TRBD1 or TRBD2 (5 bases each). The CDR3 sequence is 14 residues long. Trimming left V 6 bases short and J 1 base short, with 14 bases between. Per the germline V gene, CDR1 is GTSNPN and CDR2 is SVGIG (reference sequence). The CDR3 coding sequence is TGTGCCTGCACCGGGACGGCAGGCACAGATACGCAGTATTTT. This codes for CACTGTAGTDTQYF.

In DNA, the CDR3 is TGTGCCACCAACCTGCGACAGGGATCCCCTTACAATGAGCAGTTCTTC. Encoded protein: CATNLRQGSPYNEQFF. The chain carries TRBV15 and TRBJ2-1, with 7 bases lining up with TRBD1. The germline V gene has CDR1 LNHNV and CDR2 YYDKDF (reference sequence). Trimming removed 7 bases from V and 4 bases from J; junction bases left unmatched: 13. This CDR3 comprises 16 residues.